Shown below are 15 T cell receptor beta chains from a single sample sequenced in a study of cytomegalovirus exposure and HLA in healthy donors. Both 60 Vbeta primers and 13 Jbeta primers went into the PCR. The table came from immunoSEQ multiplex PCR; TCRdb's copy has only in-frame clones and leaves some out. The data contain about 170,000 clones, 73% of them singletons. Sequencing was performed on PBMCs. The receptors here all came from a woman aged 18-29 years in good health and CMV-seropositive.

The CDR3 DNA reads as TGTGCCAGCAGTGAGCTACGGGACAGCGATAATTCACCCCTCCACTTT. It is translated as CASSELRDSDNSPLHF. The chain joins TRBV6-1 to TRBJ1-6, with 7 bases matching TRBD1. The CDR3 loop spans 16 amino acids. The V gene's germline CDR1 is MNHNS and CDR2 SASEGT. Trimming took 3 bases from V and 5 from J; bases not matched to a gene: 7.

This clone was seen only a few times. The chain carries TRBV19 and TRBJ1-1; D is unresolved. CDR1 LNHDA and CDR2 SQIVND come from the germline V gene (reference sequence). The CDR3 spans 15 residues. Trimming pared 5 bases from V and 2 bases from J, leaving 15 bases between. The CDR3 sequence is CASSAGVEGNTEAFF. The CDR3 nucleotides read TGTGCCAGTAGTGCTGGGGTTGAGGGAAACACTGAAGCTTTCTTT.

The chain is built from TRBV6-6 and TRBJ1-6, with D unclear. The CDR3 sequence is 13 residues long. In germline, CDR1 is MNHNY, CDR2 SVGAGI (reference sequence). The V gene lost 6 bases and the J gene lost 5 bases, with 8 bases spanning the gap. The CDR3 protein is CASRTGNNSPLHF. The CDR3 bases are TGTGCCAGCAGGACCGGGAATAATTCACCCCTCCACTTT.

The chain's CDR3 is CASSEHTGVTEAFF. The CDR3 coding sequence is TGTGCCAGCAGTGAACACACAGGGGTCACTGAAGCTTTCTTT. The chain couples TRBV6-4 to TRBJ1-1, with 7 bases lining up with TRBD1. This CDR3 is built from 14 residues. With 3 bases clipped from V and 4 bases from J, the junction kept 5 bases outside the gene matches. CDR1 MRHNA and CDR2 SNTAGT come from the germline V gene.

DNA of the CDR3: TGTGCCAGCAGCTTTGTAGGGACAGGGGGAACTGAAGCTTTCTTT. Translating it yields CASSFVGTGGTEAFF. The chain recombines TRBV7-2 with TRBJ1-1; 11 bases agree with TRBD1. After removal of 3 bases from V and 5 bases from J, the junction contained 5 bases not matched to a gene. From germline, CDR1 is SGHTA and CDR2 FQGNSA. The CDR3 loop spans 15 amino acids.

This chain joins TRBV2 and TRBJ2-3; a weak D match, TRBD2 (6 bases). The CDR3 has 12 residues. Germline assignment: CDR1 SNHLY and CDR2 FYNNEI. V was trimmed by 6 bases and J by 9 bases, leaving 13 bases between them. CDR3 DNA: TGTGCCAGCAGGCGGGATGGAGGGACGCAGTATTTT. Translation gives CASRRDGGTQYF.

This clone was found a few times. V usage is TRBV6-6 and J usage is TRBJ1-4, with D perhaps TRBD1 (5 bases). This CDR3 region has 13 residues. In germline, CDR1 is MNHNY, CDR2 SVGAGI (reference sequence). Trimming removed 8 bases from V and 4 bases from J, with 11 bases in between. CDR3 DNA: TGTGCCAGCCGGGGACTGAGTAATGAAAAACTGTTTTTT. Amino acids: CASRGLSNEKLFF.

To note about this clone: One end of the junction is discordant with germline, which a read error may explain. The rearrangement uses TRBV7-9 and TRBJ1-6; D ambiguous. This CDR3 is 12 amino acids long. The germline CDR1 and CDR2 sequences are SEHNR and FQNEAQ (reference sequence). The CDR3 loop reads CSSSLRNSPLHF. CDR3 nucleotides: TGTTCCAGCAGCCTCAGGAATTCACCCCTCCACTTT.

About this clone itself: In the same sample, other DNA sequences code for this CDR3. The genes are TRBV11-2 and TRBJ2-7; 7 positions agree with TRBD2. Germline trimming cut 8 bases from V and 4 bases from J; bases unmatched to any gene: 5. The CDR3 spans 12 residues. Germline CDR1 SGHAT, CDR2 FQNNGV. CDR3 residues: CASREALYEQYF. The CDR3 DNA reads TGTGCCAGCCGGGAGGCCCTTTACGAGCAGTACTTC.

The chain has TRBV27 and TRBJ1-2; TRBD1 matches 8 bases. The CDR3 has 13 residues. Germline V gene lookup returns CDR1 MNHEY and CDR2 SMNVEV (reference sequence). V dropped 8 bases and J dropped 5; count of bases not matched to a gene: 7. In DNA form, the CDR3 reads TGTGCCAGCGGGCAGACAGGGGTTTATGGCTACACCTTC. It translates to CASGQTGVYGYTF.

J is TRBJ2-2 and V is TRBV7-2, with TRBD2 as a possible D gene (7 bases). Germline loops: CDR1 SGHTA, CDR2 FQGNSA. With 5 bases removed from V and 7 bases from J, the gap between germline ends came to 14 bases. The CDR3 is 14 residues long. The chain's CDR3 is CASSVGGGGGELFF. The CDR3 region has the DNA TGTGCCAGCAGCGTGGGGGGCGGGGGCGGGGAGCTGTTTTTT.

This clone was found a few times. The rearrangement uses TRBV2 and TRBJ2-5, with D possibly TRBD1 on 6 matching bases. V lost 7 bases, J lost 0 bases, and 15 bases lay in between. This CDR3 spans 15 amino acids. Germline V gene lookup returns CDR1 SNHLY and CDR2 FYNNEI. The CDR3 here is CASTLTGLDQETQYF. As DNA, the CDR3 is TGTGCCAGCACCCTAACAGGGCTGGACCAAGAGACCCAGTACTTC. Combining the CDR3 with reference TRBV2 and TRBJ2-5 gives the whole variable domain EPEVTQTPSHQVTQMGQEVILRCVPISNHLYFYWYRQILGQKVEFLVSFYNNEISEKSEIFDDQFSVERPDGSNFTLKIRSTKLEDSAMYFCASTLTGLDQETQYFGPGTRLLVL.

V is TRBV29-1 and J is TRBJ2-7; the D is unclear. V was pared by 4 bases and J by 4 bases, with 14 bases between. The germline gives CDR1 SQVTM, CDR2 ANQGSEA. The CDR3 totals 13 residues. The CDR3 is CSVAMADPYEQYF. The CDR3 DNA sequence: TGCAGCGTTGCTATGGCGGATCCTTACGAGCAGTACTTC.

The chain couples TRBV15 to TRBJ1-2, with TRBD1 matching 11 bases. CDR3 size: 15 residues. The germline V gene encodes CDR1 LNHNV and CDR2 YYDKDF (reference sequence). Trimming at V came to 9 bases and at J to 10 bases, leaving 16 bases not matched to a gene. In nucleotides, the CDR3 is TGTGCCACACGCGCTATTACCCGGGACAGGGGGTCCTACACCTTC. Its protein product is CATRAITRDRGSYTF.

This clone was counted only a few times. The chain carries TRBV2 and TRBJ1-5, with a tentative D call TRBD1 (6 bases). The CDR3 has 15 amino acids. Deletions cut 4 bases from V and 4 bases from J, with 14 bases between. Germline CDR1 SNHLY, CDR2 FYNNEI. The CDR3 DNA sequence: TGTGCCAGCAGTGCTAGACAGGACTTTAATCAGCCCCAGCATTTT. This gives the protein CASSARQDFNQPQHF. The entire variable domain, with the rest obtained from reference TRBV2 and TRBJ1-5, is as follows: EPEVTQTPSHQVTQMGQEVILRCVPISNHLYFYWYRQILGQKVEFLVSFYNNEISEKSEIFDDQFSVERPDGSNFTLKIRSTKLEDSAMYFCASSARQDFNQPQHFGDGTRLSIL.